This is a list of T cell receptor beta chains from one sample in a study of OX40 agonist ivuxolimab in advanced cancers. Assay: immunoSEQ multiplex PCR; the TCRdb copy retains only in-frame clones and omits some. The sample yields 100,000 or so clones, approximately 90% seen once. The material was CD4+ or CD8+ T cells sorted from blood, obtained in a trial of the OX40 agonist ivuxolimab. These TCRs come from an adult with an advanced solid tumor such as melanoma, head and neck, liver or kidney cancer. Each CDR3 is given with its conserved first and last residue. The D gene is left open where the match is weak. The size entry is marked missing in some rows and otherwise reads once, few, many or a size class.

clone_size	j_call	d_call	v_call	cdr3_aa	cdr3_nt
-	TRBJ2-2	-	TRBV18	CASSLAANTGELFF	TGTGCCAGCTCACTAGCGGCGAACACCGGGGAGCTGTTTTTT
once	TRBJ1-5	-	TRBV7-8	CASSQLRDSYNQPQHF	TGTGCCAGCAGCCAACTCCGGGACTCCTACAATCAGCCCCAGCATTTT
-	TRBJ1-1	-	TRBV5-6	CASTNEPFNTEAFF	TGTGCCAGCACCAATGAACCGTTCAACACTGAAGCTTTCTTT
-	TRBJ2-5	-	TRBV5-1	CASSLGTGTAPTQYF	TGCGCCAGCAGCTTGGGCACGGGGACTGCTCCGACCCAGTACTTC
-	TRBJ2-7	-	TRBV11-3	CASSLGGSGYEQYF	TGTGCCAGCAGCTTAGGAGGGTCCGGCTACGAGCAGTACTTC
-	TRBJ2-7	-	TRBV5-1	CASSTQGYEQYF	TGCGCCAGCAGCACACAGGGTTACGAGCAGTACTTC
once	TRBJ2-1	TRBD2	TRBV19	CASSKPRRQGGVYNEQFF	TGTGCCAGTAGTAAACCCAGGAGGCAGGGAGGGGTATACAATGAGCAGTTCTTC
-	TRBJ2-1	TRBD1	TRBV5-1	CASSGGQIYNEQFF	TGCGCCAGCAGCGGGGGACAGATCTACAATGAGCAGTTCTTC
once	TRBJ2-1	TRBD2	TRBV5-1	CASTPDPGLAGGRGEQFF	TGCGCCAGCACCCCTGACCCGGGACTAGCGGGAGGCCGGGGTGAGCAGTTCTTC
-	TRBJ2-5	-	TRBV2	CASSVRETQYF	TGTGCCAGCAGTGTAAGGGAGACCCAGTACTTC
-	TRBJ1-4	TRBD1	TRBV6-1	CASSEFNRGFAITNEKLFF	TGTGCCAGCAGTGAATTCAACAGGGGCTTCGCAATAACTAATGAAAAACTGTTTTTT
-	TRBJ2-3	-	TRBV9	CASSVGNSGSTDTQYF	TGTGCCAGCAGCGTAGGAAATAGCGGCAGCACAGATACGCAGTATTTT
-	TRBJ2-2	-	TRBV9	CASSVAGIGTGELFF	TGTGCCAGCAGCGTGGCGGGAATAGGCACCGGGGAGCTGTTTTTT
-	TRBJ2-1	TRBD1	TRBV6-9	CASIEDRSSYNEQFF	TGTGCCAGCATCGAGGACAGGAGCTCCTACAATGAGCAGTTCTTC
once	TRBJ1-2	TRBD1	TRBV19	CASTSSGGQGVYGYTF	TGTGCCAGTACCTCAAGCGGTGGACAGGGGGTATATGGCTACACCTTC
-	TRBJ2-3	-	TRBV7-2	CASRRTGLSPPDTQYF	TGTGCCAGCAGACGTACCGGCCTCTCGCCCCCCGATACGCAGTATTTT
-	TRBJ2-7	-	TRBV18	CASSPFASSYEQYF	TGTGCCAGCTCACCATTCGCCAGCTCCTACGAGCAGTACTTC
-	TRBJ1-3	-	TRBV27	CASKTQGNIGNTIYF	TGTGCCAGCAAGACACAGGGTAATATTGGAAACACCATATATTTT
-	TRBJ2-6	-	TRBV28	CASSILQGGGANVLTF	TGTGCCAGCAGTATCCTACAGGGAGGAGGGGCCAACGTCCTGACTTTC
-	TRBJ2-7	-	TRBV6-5	CASSYGGSYYEQYF	TGTGCCAGCAGTTACGGCGGGTCCTACTACGAGCAGTACTTC
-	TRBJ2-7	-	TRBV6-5	CASTQSGVGEQYF	TGTGCCAGCACCCAGTCCGGGGTAGGGGAGCAGTACTTC
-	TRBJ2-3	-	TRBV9	CASSVGVDWSTDTQYF	TGTGCCAGCAGCGTAGGAGTAGATTGGAGCACAGATACGCAGTATTTT
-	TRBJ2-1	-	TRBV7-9	CLSRRDRSSYNEQFF	TGCTTGTCGAGGCGGGACCGCAGCTCCTACAATGAGCAGTTCTTC
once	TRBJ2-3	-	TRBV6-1	CASSEYGETVTDTQYF	TGTGCCAGCAGTGAATATGGGGAGACGGTAACAGATACGCAGTATTTT
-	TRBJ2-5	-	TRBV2	CASKTGKETQYF	TGTGCCAGCAAAACAGGGAAAGAGACCCAGTACTTC
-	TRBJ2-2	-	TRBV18	CASSPQAPNQYTGELFF	TGTGCCAGCTCACCACAAGCCCCAAACCAATATACCGGGGAGCTGTTTTTT
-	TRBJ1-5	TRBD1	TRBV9	CASSIQGLPNQPQHF	TGTGCCAGCAGTATACAGGGGCTGCCAAATCAGCCCCAGCATTTT
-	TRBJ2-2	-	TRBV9	CASSPGPQGGELFF	TGTGCCAGCAGTCCCGGGCCCCAAGGCGGGGAGCTGTTTTTT
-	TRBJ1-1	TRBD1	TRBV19	CASSAGTGGYMNTEAFF	TGTGCCAGTAGTGCCGGGACAGGGGGCTACATGAACACTGAAGCTTTCTTT
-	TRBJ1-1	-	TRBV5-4	CASSGRVRTEAFF	TGTGCCAGCAGCGGCCGAGTTCGCACTGAAGCTTTCTTT
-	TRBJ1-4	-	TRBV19	CASSAGTGGEKLFF	TGTGCCAGTAGTGCGGGGACCGGAGGGGAAAAACTGTTTTTT
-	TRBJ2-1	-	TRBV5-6	CASSLSWGDEQFF	TGTGCCAGCAGCTTGTCTTGGGGGGATGAGCAGTTCTTC
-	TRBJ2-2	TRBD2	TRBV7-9	CASSLTSVRVGELFF	TGTGCCAGCAGCCTAACTAGCGTGCGGGTCGGGGAGCTGTTTTTT
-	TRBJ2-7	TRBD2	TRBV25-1	CASSPELAGDEQYF	TGTGCCAGCAGTCCGGAGCTAGCGGGCGACGAGCAGTACTTC
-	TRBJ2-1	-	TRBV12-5	CASGKDGYNEQFF	TGTGCTAGTGGTAAGGACGGTTACAATGAGCAGTTCTTC
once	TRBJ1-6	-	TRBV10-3	CAISESRSPLHF	TGTGCCATCAGTGAGTCCCGTTCACCCCTCCACTTT
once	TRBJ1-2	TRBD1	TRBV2	CASRETGDANYGYTF	TGTGCCAGCAGAGAGACAGGGGATGCTAACTATGGCTACACCTTC
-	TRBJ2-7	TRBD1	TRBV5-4	CASSLAGTGYEQYF	TGTGCCAGCAGCTTGGCCGGGACAGGGTACGAGCAGTACTTC
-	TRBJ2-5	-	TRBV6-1	CASSDQGETQYF	TGTGCCAGCAGTGATCAAGGGGAGACCCAGTACTTC
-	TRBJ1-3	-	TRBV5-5	CASSLIRNTIYF	TGTGCCAGCAGCTTGATTAGAAACACCATATATTTT
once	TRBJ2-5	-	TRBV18	CASFSSIQETQYF	TGTGCCAGCTTCTCGAGCATCCAAGAGACCCAGTACTTC
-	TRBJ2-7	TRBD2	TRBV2	CASSDTSGSYEQYF	TGTGCCAGCAGTGATACTAGCGGCTCCTACGAGCAGTACTTC
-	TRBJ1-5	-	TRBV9	CASSVGADQPQHF	TGTGCCAGCAGCGTAGGTGCCGATCAGCCCCAGCATTTT
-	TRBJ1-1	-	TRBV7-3	CASSFSQNTEAFF	TGTGCCAGCAGCTTTAGCCAGAACACTGAAGCTTTCTTT
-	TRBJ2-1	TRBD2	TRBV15	CATSSRLAGVNEQFF	TGTGCCACCAGCAGCAGACTAGCGGGAGTGAATGAGCAGTTCTTC
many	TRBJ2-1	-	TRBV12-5	CASGLQGSSYNEQFF	TGTGCTAGTGGTTTGCAGGGGAGCTCCTACAATGAGCAGTTCTTC
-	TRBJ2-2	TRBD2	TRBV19	CASTGTSGRTGELFF	TGTGCCAGTACCGGGACTAGCGGGAGGACCGGGGAGCTGTTTTTT
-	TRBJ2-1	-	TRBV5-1	CASSLDMAGNSYNEQFF	TGCGCCAGCAGCTTGGACATGGCGGGAAACTCCTACAATGAGCAGTTCTTC
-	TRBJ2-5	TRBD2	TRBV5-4	CASSSGEETQYF	TGTGCCAGCAGTAGCGGGGAAGAGACCCAGTACTTC
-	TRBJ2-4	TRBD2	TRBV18	CASSSGLAETSGAKNIQYF	TGTGCCAGCTCATCGGGACTAGCGGAGACCTCAGGGGCCAAAAACATTCAGTACTTC
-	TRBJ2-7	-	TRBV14	CASSQGRGPYDEQYF	TGTGCCAGCAGCCAAGGCCGGGGACCGTACGACGAGCAGTACTTC
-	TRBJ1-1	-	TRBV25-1	CASSPGGLNTEAFF	TGTGCCAGCAGTCCGGGGGGCCTGAACACTGAAGCTTTCTTT
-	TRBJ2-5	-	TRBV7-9	CASSLGVPGQETQYF	TGTGCCAGCAGCTTAGGAGTCCCGGGGCAAGAGACCCAGTACTTC
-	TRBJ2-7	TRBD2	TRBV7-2	CASSLVGGRVAEQYF	TGTGCCAGCAGCCTTGTCGGCGGGAGGGTAGCCGAGCAGTACTTC